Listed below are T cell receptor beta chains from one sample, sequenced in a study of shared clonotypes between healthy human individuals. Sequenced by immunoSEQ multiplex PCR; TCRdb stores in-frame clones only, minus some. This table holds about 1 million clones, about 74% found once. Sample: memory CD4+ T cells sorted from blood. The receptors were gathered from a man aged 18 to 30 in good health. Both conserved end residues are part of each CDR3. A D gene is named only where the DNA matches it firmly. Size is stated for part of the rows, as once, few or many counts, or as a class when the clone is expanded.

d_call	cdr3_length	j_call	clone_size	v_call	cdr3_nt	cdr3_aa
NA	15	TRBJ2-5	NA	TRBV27	TGTGCCACCTCTAGGGACCCAACGGGGCGGGAGACCCAGTACTTC	CATSRDPTGRETQYF
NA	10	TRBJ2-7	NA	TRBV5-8	TGTGCCAGCAGCTTAAGGGAGCAGTACTTC	CASSLREQYF
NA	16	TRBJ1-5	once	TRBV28	TGTGCCAGCAGTTTTACCCTAACAGGGTTTTATCAGCCCCAGCATTTT	CASSFTLTGFYQPQHF
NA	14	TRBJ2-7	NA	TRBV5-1	TGCGCCAGCAGCTTGGGACGGGAAAAATCCGAGCAGTACTTC	CASSLGREKSEQYF
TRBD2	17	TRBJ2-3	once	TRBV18	TGTGCCAGCTCACCAGCGGGACTAGCGGGGGGCACAGATACGCAGTATTTT	CASSPAGLAGGTDTQYF
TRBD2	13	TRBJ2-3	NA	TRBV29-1	TGCAGCGTTAGCGGGGAAAGCACAGATACGCAGTATTTT	CSVSGESTDTQYF
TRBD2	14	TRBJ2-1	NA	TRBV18	TGTGCCAGCTCCGGGACTAGCGGGAGTTATGAGCAGTTCTTC	CASSGTSGSYEQFF
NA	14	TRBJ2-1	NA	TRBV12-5	TGTGCTAGTGGTTTGGAGAGCTCCTACAATGAGCAGTTCTTC	CASGLESSYNEQFF
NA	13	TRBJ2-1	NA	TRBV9	TGTGCCAGCAGCGTAGTTGGTAGGGTTGAGCAGTTCTTC	CASSVVGRVEQFF
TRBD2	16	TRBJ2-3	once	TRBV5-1	TGCGCCAGCAGCCCGGGACTAGCCCATAGCACAGATACGCAGTATTTT	CASSPGLAHSTDTQYF
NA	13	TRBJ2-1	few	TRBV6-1	TGTGCCAGCAGGGAGCCAGGAAAGAACGAGCAGTTCTTC	CASREPGKNEQFF
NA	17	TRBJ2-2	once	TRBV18	TGTGCCAGCTCACCACCCTCTACAGGACTCTTCACCGGGGAGCTGTTTTTT	CASSPPSTGLFTGELFF
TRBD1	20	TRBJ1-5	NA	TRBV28	TGTGCCAGCAGGAAAACCGGGACAGGGGAGGGGTTGGTGAGTAATCAGCCCCAGCATTTT	CASRKTGTGEGLVSNQPQHF
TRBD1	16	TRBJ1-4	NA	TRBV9	TGTGCCAGCAGCCCTACTTCAGGGGGCATTAGTGAAAAACTGTTTTTT	CASSPTSGGISEKLFF
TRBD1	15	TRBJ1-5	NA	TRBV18	TGTGCCAGCTCACCAGGGACAGATAGCAATCAGCCCCAGCATTTT	CASSPGTDSNQPQHF
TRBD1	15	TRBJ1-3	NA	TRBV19	TGTGCCAGTACCCCGACAGGGTTGAGTGGAAACACCATATATTTT	CASTPTGLSGNTIYF
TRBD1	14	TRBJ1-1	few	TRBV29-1	TGCAGCGTCTCGCCAGGGACAGGGAACACTGAAGCTTTCTTT	CSVSPGTGNTEAFF
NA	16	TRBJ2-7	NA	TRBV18	TGTGCCAGCTCACCACCGGAGGGGGGATTCTCCTACGAGCAGTACTTC	CASSPPEGGFSYEQYF
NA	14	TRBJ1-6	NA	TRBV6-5	TGTGCCAGCAGTTACAGGCAGGGTAATTCACCCCTCCACTTT	CASSYRQGNSPLHF
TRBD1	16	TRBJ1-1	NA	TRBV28	TGTGCCAGCAAAGGGGGCCGGGGAGGAATGAACACTGAAGCTTTCTTT	CASKGGRGGMNTEAFF
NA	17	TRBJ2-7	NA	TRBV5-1	TGCGCCAGCAGCTTGGCGGTGGGAGCGGCACCGGGTTACGAGCAGTACTTC	CASSLAVGAAPGYEQYF
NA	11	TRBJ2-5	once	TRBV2	TGTGCCAGCAACCTTGGGGAGACCCAGTACTTC	CASNLGETQYF
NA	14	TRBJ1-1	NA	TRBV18	TGTGCCAGCTCACCATTGGAAGTGAACACTGAAGCTTTCTTT	CASSPLEVNTEAFF
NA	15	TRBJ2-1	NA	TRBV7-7	TGTGCTAGCAGCTTGGACCGAAGCTCCTACAATGAGCAGTTCTTC	CASSLDRSSYNEQFF
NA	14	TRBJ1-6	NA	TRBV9	TGTGCCAGCAGCGCCCAGGGGAGTAATTCACCCCTCCACTTT	CASSAQGSNSPLHF
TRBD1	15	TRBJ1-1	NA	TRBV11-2	TGTGCCAGCAGCTTAGTTGGACAGGCGAACACTGAAGCTTTCTTT	CASSLVGQANTEAFF
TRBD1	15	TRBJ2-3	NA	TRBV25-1	TGTGCCAGCACCCGGGGACAGGCCCGGGGGGATACGCAGTATTTT	CASTRGQARGDTQYF
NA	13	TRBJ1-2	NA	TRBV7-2	TGTGCCAGCAGCTTAGACGGACAATATGGCTACACCTTC	CASSLDGQYGYTF
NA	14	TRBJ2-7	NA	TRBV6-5	TGTGTCAGCAGAGCCCCCGGGAGCTCCTACGAGCAGTACTTC	CVSRAPGSSYEQYF
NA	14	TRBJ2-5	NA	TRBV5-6	TGTGCCAGCAGCTTGACGACGACCACAGGGACCCAGTACTTC	CASSLTTTTGTQYF
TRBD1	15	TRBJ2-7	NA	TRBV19	TGTGCCAGTAGTAAGGGTATCGGGACAGGCTACGAGCAGTACTTC	CASSKGIGTGYEQYF
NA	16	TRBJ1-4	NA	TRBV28	TGTGCCAGCAGAACCCGGGCAGTTGCAACTAATGAAAAACTGTTTTTT	CASRTRAVATNEKLFF
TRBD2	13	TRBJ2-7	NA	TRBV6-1	TGTGCCAGCATAGCGGGAGGAACCTACGAGCAGTACTTC	CASIAGGTYEQYF
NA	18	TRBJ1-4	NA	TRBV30	TGTGCCTGGAGTGCCCCGTTTGGTGAGGTCCTGAGGGATGAAAAACTGTTTTTT	CAWSAPFGEVLRDEKLFF
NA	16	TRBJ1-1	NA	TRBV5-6	TGTGCCAGCTTGCGCGGGGGGCGGTTAGGTAACACTGAAGCTTTCTTT	CASLRGGRLGNTEAFF
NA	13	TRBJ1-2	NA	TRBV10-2	TGCGCCAGCAGTGAATTTCTTACCGATGGCTACACCTTC	CASSEFLTDGYTF
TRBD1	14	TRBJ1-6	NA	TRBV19	TGTGCCAGTAGTATTGGGGACAGGGCTTCACCCCTCCACTTT	CASSIGDRASPLHF
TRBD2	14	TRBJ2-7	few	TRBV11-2	TGTGCCAGCAGCCAACTAGCGGGAGCCTACGAGCAGTACTTC	CASSQLAGAYEQYF
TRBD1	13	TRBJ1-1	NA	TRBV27	TGTGCCAGCAGCTTCCGGGACAGTAGAGAAGCTTTCTTT	CASSFRDSREAFF
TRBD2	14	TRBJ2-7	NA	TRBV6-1	TGTGCCAGCAGGAAACGACTAGCGGGAGACGAGCAGTACTTC	CASRKRLAGDEQYF
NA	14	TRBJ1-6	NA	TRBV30	TGTGCCTGGACTCCTCCGAGGCCAAATTCACCCCTCCACTTT	CAWTPPRPNSPLHF